Listed below are T cell receptor beta chains from one sample, sequenced in a study of CD8 T cells in Susac syndrome. One entry per CDR3 protein, called by TCRdb with MiXCR from the immunoSEQ multiplex PCR reads. The data show some 48,000 distinct CDR3 sequences, almost 95% seen once. Specimen: CD8+ T cells from PBMCs. These receptors all stem from a human donor in good health. Both conserved end residues are part of each CDR3. The order of the fields is J gene, clone size, D gene, V gene, CDR3 DNA, CDR3 protein. A D gene is named only where the DNA matches it firmly. A row's size may be missing; if present it is once, few, many or a size class.

TRBJ2-7,-,TRBD1,TRBV6-6,TGTGCCAGCAAGGGACAGGGGGAATACGAGCAGTACTTC,CASKGQGEYEQYF
TRBJ2-3,once,-,TRBV7-6,TGTGCCAGCAGCTTGTTACTAGATTTCACAGATACGCAGTATTTT,CASSLLLDFTDTQYF
TRBJ2-7,-,TRBD1,TRBV12-5,TGTGCTAGTGGTTTGGCCCTGGGACAGGGGGCCCCCGAGCAGTACTTC,CASGLALGQGAPEQYF
TRBJ1-2,-,-,TRBV5-6,TGTGCCAGCAGCTTTATCGGCAATGTGAATGGCTACACCTTC,CASSFIGNVNGYTF
TRBJ2-5,-,-,TRBV6-5,TGTGCCACCACTCTAAACCAAGAGACCCAGTACTTC,CATTLNQETQYF
TRBJ1-1,-,-,TRBV9,TGTGCCAGCAGCGTTGTGGGCGGTGTGAACACTGAAGCTTTCTTT,CASSVVGGVNTEAFF
TRBJ2-3,-,TRBD2,TRBV6-2/TRBV6-3,TGTGCCAGCAGTTCCCTAACTAGCGGGAACACAGATACGCAGTATTTT,CASSSLTSGNTDTQYF
TRBJ2-1,-,TRBD2,TRBV2,TGTGCCAGCAGTCCTTTTAGCGGGGGGAGAGAAAATGAGCAGTTCTTC,CASSPFSGGRENEQFF
TRBJ2-7,-,-,TRBV3-1,TGTGCCAGCAGCCAAGATTGGTCGGACGAGCAGTACTTC,CASSQDWSDEQYF
TRBJ1-2,-,TRBD1,TRBV20-1,TGCAGTGCGCAAGGGGGCTCCGTAAGCTACACCTTC,CSAQGGSVSYTF
TRBJ1-2,once,-,TRBV5-4,TGTGCCAGCAGCCCTGGGGGGGACTATGGCTACACCTTC,CASSPGGDYGYTF
TRBJ2-7,-,-,TRBV24-1,TGTGCCACCAGTGACGGTGGGGGGGAGCAGTACTTC,CATSDGGGEQYF
TRBJ1-1,few,-,TRBV7-9,TGTGCCAGCAGCTTAGGGGTGGGTACCGGAGCTTTCTTT,CASSLGVGTGAFF
TRBJ1-1,-,TRBD1,TRBV7-9,TGTGCCAGCAGCCGAGGACAGGAGGAAAACACTGAAGCTTTCTTT,CASSRGQEENTEAFF
TRBJ2-7,-,TRBD1,TRBV7-8,TGTGCCAGCAGCTTAGCCTACAGGGGATCCTACGAGCAGTACTTC,CASSLAYRGSYEQYF
TRBJ1-2,-,-,TRBV30,TGTGCCTGGAGTTTTTGGACAGACCGGGGCTACACCTTC,CAWSFWTDRGYTF
TRBJ2-1,few,TRBD2,TRBV5-1,TGCGCCAGCAGCCCAACCTCGCGGGGGGCTTACAATGAGCAGTTCTTC,CASSPTSRGAYNEQFF
TRBJ2-7,-,TRBD2,TRBV20-1,TGCAGTGCTAGAGTCAAGAGTTCAAGCGGGAGTTACTACGAGCAGTACTTC,CSARVKSSSGSYYEQYF
TRBJ2-1,-,TRBD2,TRBV25-1,TGTGCCAGCAGTGGACTAGCGGGTGGTTGGGAGCAGTTCTTC,CASSGLAGGWEQFF
TRBJ2-2,-,TRBD1,TRBV6-5,TGTGCCAGCAGTCGGACAGGGATAACCGGGGAGCTGTTTTTT,CASSRTGITGELFF
TRBJ2-1,-,TRBD2,TRBV7-9,TGTGCCAGCAGCTCCCGGACTAGCGGGAGCTACAATGAGCAGTTCTTC,CASSSRTSGSYNEQFF
TRBJ2-5,-,-,TRBV9,TGTGCCAGCAGCGCCTTCGGGGGCTCCGAGACCCAGTACTTC,CASSAFGGSETQYF
TRBJ2-1,-,-,TRBV7-9,TGTGCCAGCAGCTCATCTAGGGATTACAATGAGCAGTTCTTC,CASSSSRDYNEQFF
TRBJ2-1,-,-,TRBV20-1,TGCAGTGCTAGAGATTTGGACGGGGGCTACAATGAGCAGTTCTTC,CSARDLDGGYNEQFF
TRBJ1-1,-,TRBD1,TRBV19,TGTGCCAGTAGTATCGACAGGGAGGCATTAGGGACTGAAGTTTTCTTT,CASSIDREALGTEVFF
TRBJ2-3,-,-,TRBV9,TGTGCCAGCAGCGTAGCTGATGGACTGACATACACAGATACGCAGTATTTT,CASSVADGLTYTDTQYF
TRBJ2-5,-,-,TRBV21-1,TGTGCCAGCAGCATCTATCCCTGGGGGGCCTTACAGGGAGTGGGACAAGAGACCCAGTACTTC,CASSIYPWGALQGVGQETQYF
TRBJ2-7,once,-,TRBV27,TGTGCCAGCATGGGGATCTCCTACGAGCAGTACTTC,CASMGISYEQYF
TRBJ2-1,-,TRBD2,TRBV3-1,TGTGCCAGCAGCCACACTAGCGGGGGGCCCTACAATGAGCAGTTCTTC,CASSHTSGGPYNEQFF
TRBJ1-5,-,-,TRBV4-3,TGCGCCAGCAGCCAAGATATGGCGGGGCCCCAGCATTTT,CASSQDMAGPQHF
TRBJ2-5,-,TRBD1,TRBV7-9,TGTGCCAGCAGCCCCGACGGGACAGGGCCGGAGACCCAGTACTTC,CASSPDGTGPETQYF
TRBJ2-7,-,TRBD1,TRBV2,TGTGCCAGCAGCGCACAGGGGCTCCTAGGCTACGAGCAGTACTTC,CASSAQGLLGYEQYF
TRBJ2-3,-,-,TRBV27,TGTGCCAGCATCGGGGGAAGGGGCACAGATACGCAGTATTTT,CASIGGRGTDTQYF
TRBJ1-1,-,-,TRBV6-5,TGTGCCAGCAGTTATGGTATGACTGAAGCTTTCTTT,CASSYGMTEAFF
TRBJ1-4,-,-,TRBV6-5,TGTGCCAGCAGTTACGCGGCGGGATGGGGTGAAAAACTGTTTTTT,CASSYAAGWGEKLFF
TRBJ2-2,-,-,TRBV29-1,TGCAGCGTTGAAGCATATAGCGGAGGCGGTACCGGGGAGCTGTTTTTT,CSVEAYSGGGTGELFF
TRBJ2-1,-,TRBD1,TRBV12-3/TRBV12-4,TGTGCCAGCAGTTTATCGGGACAGGGAGCCAGTGAGCAGTTCTTC,CASSLSGQGASEQFF
TRBJ2-2,-,-,TRBV5-1,TGCGCCAGCAGCTTGGAGGCAGGTTGGCCCGGGGAGCTGTTTTTT,CASSLEAGWPGELFF
TRBJ2-1,-,TRBD2,TRBV29-1,TGCAGCGTTGAAGGGCGGGAGGGAGCCGATGAGCAGTTCTTC,CSVEGREGADEQFF
TRBJ2-5,-,-,TRBV6-5,TGTGCCAGCAGGACCCTCCAAGAGACCCAGTACTTC,CASRTLQETQYF
TRBJ2-7,-,-,TRBV5-1,TGCGCCAGCAGCTTGTGGTCGGGACGGTCCGACGAGCAGTACTTC,CASSLWSGRSDEQYF
TRBJ1-1,once,-,TRBV28,TGTGCCAGCAGTCGTCGGACAGCTACTGAAGCTTTCTTT,CASSRRTATEAFF
TRBJ1-1,-,-,TRBV13,TGTGCCAGCAGCTTAGGAGAGGGGTTGGTTGCCACTGAAGCTTTCTTT,CASSLGEGLVATEAFF
TRBJ2-3,-,TRBD2,TRBV12-3/TRBV12-4,TGTGCCAGCAGTTGGACTAGCGGGTCCGTAGATACGCAGTATTTT,CASSWTSGSVDTQYF
TRBJ2-7,-,-,TRBV5-1,TGCGCCAGCAGCTACGCTTTGGAGGGGACAGCTTTCTACGAGCAGTACTTC,CASSYALEGTAFYEQYF